What follows are 27 T cell receptor beta chains derived from one specimen sequenced in a study of T cell changes during pregnancy in multiple sclerosis. The data were produced by immunoSEQ multiplex PCR, yet TCRdb's version contains in-frame clones alone and is incomplete. Of about 34,000 clones detected, 75% to 90% appear once; the ten largest clones hold under 5%. The sequences come from CD8+ T cells from peripheral blood mononuclear cells, collected after pregnancy. These receptors were obtained from a female donor with multiple sclerosis, enrolled in a pregnancy study.

This clone has just a few counts. The chain has TRBV29-1 and TRBJ1-1; D is undetermined. The CDR3 extends over 11 amino acids. The germline V gene has CDR1 SQVTM and CDR2 ANQGSEA. Trimming cost V 4 bases and J 4 bases, with 7 bases left between them. The CDR3, as DNA: TGCAGCGTTGGGCTCCCCACTGAAGCTTTCTTT. Encoded protein: CSVGLPTEAFF.

The chain has TRBV6-6 and TRBJ1-2; D is possibly TRBD1 (5 bases). The CDR3 runs 13 residues. Germline V gene sequence: CDR1 MNHNY, CDR2 SVGAGI (reference sequence). Trimming left V 1 base short and J 8 bases short, with 11 bases between. CDR3 DNA: TGTGCCAGCAGTTACTGGACAAGGGTCGGCTACACCTTC. This encodes CASSYWTRVGYTF.

This sequence joins TRBV4-1 and TRBJ1-3; D uncertain. Germline V gene lookup returns CDR1 MGHRA and CDR2 YSYEKL. V was clipped by 4 bases and J by 0 bases, with 4 bases between them. The CDR3 is 13 residues long. In DNA form, the CDR3 reads TGCGCCAGCAGCCCTTACTCTGGAAACACCATATATTTT. As protein: CASSPYSGNTIYF.

The chain uses TRBV5-4 and TRBJ1-2, with 7 bases fitting TRBD1. The CDR3 extends over 13 amino acids. Germline-derived CDR1 and CDR2 are SGHNT and YYREEE (reference sequence). Trimming removed 2 bases from V and 6 bases from J; junction bases left unmatched: 4. The CDR3 region is CASSFDRAHGYTF. In DNA form, the CDR3 reads TGTGCCAGCAGCTTCGACAGGGCCCATGGCTACACCTTC.

The chain links TRBV10-3 to TRBJ2-7; 7 bases agree with TRBD1. Germline-derived CDR1 and CDR2 are ENHRY and SYGVKD. V trimming: 11 bases; J trimming: 1 base; junction bases outside the gene matches: 8. This CDR3 contains 13 residues. DNA of the CDR3: TGTGCCGTCCGGGACAGCAGATCCTACGAGCAGTACTTC. Translated: CAVRDSRSYEQYF.

This clone is medium-sized. The genes are TRBV4-3 and TRBJ2-7, with a weak D call TRBD1 (5 bases). Trimming pared 1 base from V and 3 bases from J, leaving 13 bases between. Germline loops: CDR1 LGHNA, CDR2 YSLEER. The CDR3 extends over 15 amino acids. In DNA form, the CDR3 reads TGCGCCAGCAGCCAAGTTCCACAGGCCAGCTACGAGCAGTACTTC. Translation: CASSQVPQASYEQYF.

The rearrangement joins TRBV13 to TRBJ2-2; TRBD1 might be the D (6 bases). The CDR3 has 14 residues. The germline gives CDR1 PRHDT, CDR2 FYEKMQ (reference sequence). Trimming removed 7 bases from V and 7 bases from J, with 16 bases in between. The CDR3 region has the DNA TGTGCCAGCATGATAGGGGGTCTAATCGGGGAGCTGTTTTTT. Residues: CASMIGGLIGELFF.

The chain has TRBV27 and TRBJ1-5; 7 positions agree with TRBD1. There are 15 residues in the CDR3. Germline trimming cut 2 bases from V and 2 bases from J; bases unmatched to any gene: 3. From germline, CDR1 is MNHEY and CDR2 SMNVEV (reference sequence). DNA of the CDR3: TGTGCCAGCAGTTTAGAGGGGGCTGGCAATCAGCCCCAGCATTTT. Amino acids: CASSLEGAGNQPQHF.

The chain joins TRBV5-1 to TRBJ2-3; no clear D. Germline CDR1 is SGHRS and CDR2 is YFSETQ. CDR3 length: 11 amino acids. Trimming left V 5 bases short and J 5 bases short, with 6 bases between. The CDR3 reads CASRQIDTQYF. DNA for the CDR3: TGCGCCAGCAGACAAATAGATACGCAGTATTTT. The whole variable domain, remainder taken from reference TRBV5-1 and TRBJ2-3, is KAGVTQTPRYLIKTRGQQVTLSCSPISGHRSVSWYQQTPGQGLQFLFEYFSETQRNKGNFPGRFSGRQFSNSRSEMNVSTLELGDSALYLCASRQIDTQYFGPGTRLTVL.

The V gene is TRBV4-3, the J gene TRBJ2-1, with D possibly matching TRBD1 (7 bases). This CDR3 region has 16 residues. The germline CDR1 and CDR2 sequences are LGHNA and YSLEER. V dropped 0 bases and J dropped 4 bases, with 13 bases sitting between them. Here the CDR3 reads CASSQDAQGGYNEQFF. The CDR3 DNA follows: TGCGCCAGCAGCCAAGATGCGCAGGGGGGTTACAATGAGCAGTTCTTC.

V is TRBV9 and J is TRBJ2-7; possibly TRBD1 for D (5 bases). The CDR3 is 12 residues long. Germline V gene sequence: CDR1 SGDLS, CDR2 YYNGEE. V lost 7 bases and J lost 5, with 13 bases in between. The CDR3 region is CASSTTDNEQYF. As DNA, the CDR3 is TGTGCCAGCTCGACGACAGACAACGAGCAGTACTTC.

This chain joins TRBV6-6 and TRBJ1-3; TRBD1 is a possible D gene (6 bases). The V end lost 2 bases, the J end lost 4 bases, and 12 bases lay between the germline ends. This CDR3 is 15 amino acids long. Germline CDR1 reads MNHNY; CDR2 reads SVGAGI (reference sequence). CDR3 loop: CASSYPGTLGNTIYF. The CDR3 DNA reads TGTGCCAGCAGTTACCCCGGGACACTGGGAAACACCATATATTTT.

As concerns this clone: Other DNA sequences in this sample translate to the same CDR3. The genes are TRBV27 and TRBJ1-5, with D possibly TRBD1 on 5 matching bases. V was cut by 3 bases and J by 3 bases, with 9 bases left in between. Germline lookup yields CDR1 MNHEY and CDR2 SMNVEV (reference sequence). The CDR3 sequence is 14 residues long. The CDR3 here is CASSFQGSNQPQHF. The CDR3, as DNA: TGTGCCAGCAGTTTCCAGGGATCCAATCAGCCCCAGCATTTT.

The chain combines TRBV5-6 with TRBJ2-5; D is ambiguous. Germline CDR1 and CDR2: SGHDT and YYEEEE. This CDR3 region has 11 residues. The ends were cut back, 3 bases at V and 5 bases at J, with 5 bases in the middle. This chain's CDR3 is CASSSGETQYF. The CDR3 nucleotides read TGTGCCAGCAGCTCCGGGGAGACCCAGTACTTC.

As regards this clone: The junction shows a germline mismatch at one end, possibly a read error. This chain connects TRBV6-6 to TRBJ2-3; TRBD2 agrees at 10 bases. Germline loops: CDR1 MNHNY, CDR2 SVGAGI (reference sequence). This CDR3 comprises 15 residues. CDR3 region: CASSDSTSGPDTQYF. The CDR3 nucleotides read TGTGCCAGCAGTGACTCGACTAGCGGGCCAGATACGCAGTATTTT.

The chain employs TRBV4-1 and TRBJ2-1, with 11 bases aligning to TRBD2. CDR1 MGHRA and CDR2 YSYEKL come from the germline V gene. The CDR3 runs 15 residues. Trimming took 3 bases from V and 5 from J; bases not matched to a gene: 3. The CDR3 nucleotides are TGCGCCAGCAGCCAGACTAGCGGGGCTGACAATGAGCAGTTCTTC. Residues: CASSQTSGADNEQFF.

The chain has TRBV4-3 and TRBJ2-6, with D possibly TRBD1 on 5 matching bases. The ends were cut back, 2 bases at V and 4 bases at J, with 12 bases in the middle. Germline V gene sequence: CDR1 LGHNA, CDR2 YSLEER. The CDR3 is 16 residues long. DNA for the CDR3: TGCGCCAGCAGCCAATCCCAGGGATCCGGGGCCAACGTCCTGACTTTC. This codes for CASSQSQGSGANVLTF.

This chain links TRBV30 with TRBJ2-7; TRBD1 agrees at 7 bases. The CDR3 sequence is 14 residues long. V trimming: 0 bases; J trimming: 5 bases; junction bases outside the gene matches: 7. Germline-derived CDR1 and CDR2 are GTSNPN and SVGIG (reference sequence). The CDR3 loop reads CAWSVAGGINEQYF. The CDR3 DNA is TGTGCCTGGAGTGTGGCAGGGGGTATCAACGAGCAGTACTTC.

The rearrangement joins TRBV19 to TRBJ1-6, with D perhaps matching TRBD1 (5 bases). The CDR3 length is 17 residues. Germline V gene lookup returns CDR1 LNHDA and CDR2 SQIVND (reference sequence). The V end was cut by 4 bases, the J end by 5 bases, with 18 bases between. The CDR3 DNA follows: TGTGCCAGTAGTAGAAAACAGGTTCTAAGGGATAATTCACCCCTCCACTTT. It codes for CASSRKQVLRDNSPLHF.

The chain joins TRBV9 to TRBJ2-7, with D possibly TRBD1 on 6 matching bases. The CDR3 length is 15 residues. Germline loops: CDR1 SGDLS, CDR2 YYNGEE. V was cut by 0 bases and J by 2 bases, with 12 bases left in between. The CDR3 coding sequence is TGTGCCAGCAGCGTAGAAGCAGGGGAAGCCTACGAGCAGTACTTC. Translating it yields CASSVEAGEAYEQYF. Looking up the rest from reference TRBV9 and TRBJ2-7 gives the full variable domain: DSGVTQTPKHLITATGQRVTLRCSPRSGDLSVYWYQQSLDQGLQFLIQYYNGEERAKGNILERFSAQQFPDLHSELNLSSLELGDSALYFCASSVEAGEAYEQYFGPGTRLTVT.

This clone has just a few counts. This rearrangement joins TRBV6-6 to TRBJ1-4; D remains unclear. CDR3 length: 13 residues. The V and J ends lost 2 bases and 3 bases respectively, with 4 bases between them. The germline V gene encodes CDR1 MNHNY and CDR2 SVGAGI (reference sequence). CDR3 in amino acids: CASSYGANEKLFF. CDR3 bases: TGTGCCAGCAGTTACGGAGCTAATGAAAAACTGTTTTTT.

The chain uses TRBV27 and TRBJ1-4; D is undetermined. This CDR3 contains 12 residues. The germline V gene encodes CDR1 MNHEY and CDR2 SMNVEV (reference sequence). V lost 5 bases to trimming and J lost 7 bases, with 8 bases between them. The CDR3 DNA reads TGTGCCAGCAGTGGTGGCTCTGAAAAACTGTTTTTT. It is translated as CASSGGSEKLFF.

The V and J genes are TRBV19 and TRBJ1-1; no clear D. Germline V gene data show CDR1 as LNHDA and CDR2 as SQIVND (reference sequence). CDR3 length: 13 residues. V was pared by 2 bases and J by 1 base, with 5 bases between. CDR3 coding DNA: TGTGCCAGTAGTATATTCAGGAACACTGAAGCTTTCTTT. Translation gives CASSIFRNTEAFF.

The chain couples TRBV7-7 to TRBJ2-2; possible D gene TRBD2, 5 bases. Trimming cost V 10 bases and J 6 bases, with 15 bases left between them. The CDR3 runs 13 residues. The V gene's germline CDR1 is SSHAT and CDR2 FNYEAQ (reference sequence). Here the CDR3 reads CATPGSAAGELFF. CDR3 nucleotide sequence: TGTGCCACCCCGGGATCCGCGGCCGGGGAGCTGTTTTTT.

This chain joins TRBV2 and TRBJ1-2; no definite D call. The CDR3 spans 14 residues. Germline loops: CDR1 SNHLY, CDR2 FYNNEI. V was pared by 9 bases and J by 0 bases, with 14 bases between. The CDR3 DNA sequence: TGTGCCAGTTTAGCCCGCAATACTAACTATGGCTACACCTTC. Amino acids: CASLARNTNYGYTF.

The CDR3 bases are TGTGCCAGCAGCCGTTCCGGGACAACGACTGAAGCTTTCTTT. This sequence encodes CASSRSGTTTEAFF. The chain combines TRBV7-2 with TRBJ1-1; D perhaps matches TRBD1 (6 bases). The CDR3 contains 14 residues. The germline gives CDR1 SGHTA, CDR2 FQGNSA. V gave up 5 bases and J gave up 5 bases, with 15 bases separating them.

A single count supports this clone. The chain links TRBV27 to TRBJ1-5; a weak D match, TRBD1 (5 bases). This CDR3 is built from 17 residues. V lost 6 bases to trimming and J lost 6 bases, with 24 bases between them. In germline, CDR1 is MNHEY, CDR2 SMNVEV (reference sequence). CDR3 in amino acids: CASSRDWASVWSQPQHF. CDR3 bases: TGTGCCAGCAGCCGGGACTGGGCCTCTGTGTGGTCTCAGCCCCAGCATTTT.